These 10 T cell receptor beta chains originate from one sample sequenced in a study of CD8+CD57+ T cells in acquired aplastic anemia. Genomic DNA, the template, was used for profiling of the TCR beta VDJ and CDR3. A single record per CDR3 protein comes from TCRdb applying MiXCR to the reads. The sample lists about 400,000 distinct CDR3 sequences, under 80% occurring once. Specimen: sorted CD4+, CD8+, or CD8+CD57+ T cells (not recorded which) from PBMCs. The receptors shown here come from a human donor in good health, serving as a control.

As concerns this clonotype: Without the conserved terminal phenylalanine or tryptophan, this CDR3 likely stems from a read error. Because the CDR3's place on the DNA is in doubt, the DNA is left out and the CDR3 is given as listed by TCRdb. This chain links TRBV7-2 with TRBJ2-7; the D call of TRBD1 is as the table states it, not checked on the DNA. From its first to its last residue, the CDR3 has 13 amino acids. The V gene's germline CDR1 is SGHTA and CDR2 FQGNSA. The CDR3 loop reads CASSIVRGFYNDQ.

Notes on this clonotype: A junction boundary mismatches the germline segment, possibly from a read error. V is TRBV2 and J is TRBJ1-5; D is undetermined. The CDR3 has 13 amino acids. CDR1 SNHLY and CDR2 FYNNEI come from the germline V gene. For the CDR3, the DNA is TGTGCCAGCAGTGTTTGGTGGAATCACCACCGGTATTTT. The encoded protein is CASSVWWNHHRYF.

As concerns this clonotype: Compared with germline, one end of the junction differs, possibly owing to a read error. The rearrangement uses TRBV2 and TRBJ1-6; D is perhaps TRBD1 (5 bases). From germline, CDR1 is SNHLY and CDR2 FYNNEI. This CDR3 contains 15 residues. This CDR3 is CASTPGVFYNSPPHF. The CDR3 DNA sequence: TGCGCCAGCACCCCGGGGGTTTTCTATAATTCACCCCCCCACTTT.

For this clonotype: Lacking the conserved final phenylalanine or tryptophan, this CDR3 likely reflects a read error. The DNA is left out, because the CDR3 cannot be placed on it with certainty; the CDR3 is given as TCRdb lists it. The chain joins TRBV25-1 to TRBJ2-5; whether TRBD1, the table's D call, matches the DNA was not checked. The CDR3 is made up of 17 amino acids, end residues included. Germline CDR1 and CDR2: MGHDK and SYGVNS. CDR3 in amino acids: CASSEGTGGMYQETQDS.

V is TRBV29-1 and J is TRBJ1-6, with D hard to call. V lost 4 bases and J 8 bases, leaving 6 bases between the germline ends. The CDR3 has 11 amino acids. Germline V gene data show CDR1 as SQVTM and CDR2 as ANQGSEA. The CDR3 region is CSVGEDSPLHF. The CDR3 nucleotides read TGCAGCGTTGGCGAGGATTCACCCCTCCACTTT.

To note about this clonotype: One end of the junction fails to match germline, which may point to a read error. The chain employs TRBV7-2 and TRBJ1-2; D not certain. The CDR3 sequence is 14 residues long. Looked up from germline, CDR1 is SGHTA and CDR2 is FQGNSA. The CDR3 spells CASSSWERNCAFNF. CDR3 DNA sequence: TGTGCCAGCAGCTCTTGGGAACGGAACTGTGCCTTCAACTTC.

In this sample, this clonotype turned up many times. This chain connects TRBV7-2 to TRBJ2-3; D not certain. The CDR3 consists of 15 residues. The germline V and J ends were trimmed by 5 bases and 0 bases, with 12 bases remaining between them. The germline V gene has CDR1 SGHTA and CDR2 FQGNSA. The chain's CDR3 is CASSEAGFSTDTQYF. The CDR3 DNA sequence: TGTGCCAGCAGCGAGGCCGGATTTAGCACAGATACGCAGTATTTT. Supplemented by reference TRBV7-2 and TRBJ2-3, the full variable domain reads GAGVSQSPSNKVTEKGKDVELRCDPISGHTALYWYRQSLGQGLEFLIYFQGNSAPDKSGLPSDRFSAERTGGSVSTLTIQRTQQEDSAVYLCASSEAGFSTDTQYFGPGTRLTVL.

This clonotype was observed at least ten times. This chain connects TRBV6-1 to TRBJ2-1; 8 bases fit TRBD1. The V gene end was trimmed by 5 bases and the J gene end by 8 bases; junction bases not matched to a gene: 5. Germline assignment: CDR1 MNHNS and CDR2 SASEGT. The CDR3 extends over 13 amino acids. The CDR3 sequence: CASSTQGEYEQFF. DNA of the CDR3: TGTGCCAGCAGTACACAGGGGGAGTATGAGCAGTTCTTC.

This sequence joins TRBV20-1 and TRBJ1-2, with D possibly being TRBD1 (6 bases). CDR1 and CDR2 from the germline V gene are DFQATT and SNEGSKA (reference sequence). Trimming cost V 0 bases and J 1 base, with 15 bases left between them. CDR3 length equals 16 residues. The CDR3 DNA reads TGCAGTGCTAGAGACATCACCGGACAGTTTAACTATGGCTACACCTTC. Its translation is CSARDITGQFNYGYTF.

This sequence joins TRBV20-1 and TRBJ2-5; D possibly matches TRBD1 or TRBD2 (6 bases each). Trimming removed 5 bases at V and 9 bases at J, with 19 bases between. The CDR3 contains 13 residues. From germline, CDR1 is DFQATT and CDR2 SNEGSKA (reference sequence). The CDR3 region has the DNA TGCAGTGCTTGGACAGCGGGTAAAGCCCCCCAGTACTTC. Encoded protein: CSAWTAGKAPQYF.